The source of this TCR beta chain is a study of T cell changes during pregnancy in multiple sclerosis. Some clones are missing from TCRdb's copy, which holds only in-frame ones; the method was immunoSEQ multiplex PCR. The data contain 72,000 or so clones, roughly 93% of them singletons. Unmatched junction bases numbered 2, after V lost 6 bases and J lost 7 bases. The CDR3 contains 11 residues. Germline V gives CDR1 KGHSH, CDR2 LQKENI. This clone appeared a single time. The chain is built from TRBV18 and TRBJ1-1; 7 bases are shared with TRBD1. This clonotype originated in a female donor with multiple sclerosis, enrolled in a pregnancy study. Sample: peripheral blood, taken in the second trimester of pregnancy. The CDR3: CASSRDSEAFF. The CDR3 DNA is TGTGCCAGCTCTCGGGACAGTGAAGCTTTCTTT.